The clone carrying this T cell receptor (beta chain) was observed a few times. Antigen: not known. CDR1 MNHEY and CDR2 SMNVEV come from the germline V gene (reference sequence). This CDR3 comprises 14 residues. Trimming cost V 8 bases and J 0 bases; bases outside gene matches: 4. The sample's treatment: about 20 received Ad26.COV2.S at low or high dose, single or two shots; roughly 5 received placebo; per-sample allocation not given. The samples date from day 63 after the first vaccine or placebo injection. The table came from immunoSEQ multiplex PCR; TCRdb's copy has only in-frame clones and leaves some out. Of about 350,000 clones in the sample, roughly 85% were seen once. The sample comes from a study of Ad26.COV2.S vaccination and SARS-CoV-2 variants. Study at large: Among those in the COV1001 Ad26.COV2.S trial arm was the donor.

Findings and caveats of the study: Measurements of TCR breadth and depth may have given underestimates of the total T cell responses. People given the vaccine had a wider spike-specific TCR breadth than placebo recipients did.

The rearrangement joins TRBV27 to TRBJ2-1, with 7 bases that match TRBD1. The sample was peripheral blood, taken in a trial of Ad26.COV2.S vaccine versus placebo. The origin of this receptor is a person aged 18-60 years who received the Ad26.COV2.S COVID-19 vaccine or a placebo. CDR3 DNA: TGTGCCAGCTTCCCAGGGGGCTCCTACAATGAGCAGTTCTTC. Amino acid sequence: CASFPGGSYNEQFF.